Sequencing of this TCR beta chain was carried out in a study of T cell responses to AZD1222 COVID-19 vaccine (TCRdb year 2021). Regarding the research as a whole: A total of under 250 trial participants underwent TCR sequencing, of whom roughly 210 had received two doses of AZD1222 and around 25 had received two doses of the MenACWY control vaccine. Trial participants were enrolled by age into 18-55, 56-69 and 70-plus year subgroups, with 148, 28 and 57 TCR-sequenced participants respectively.

With respect to this clone: Its recognized antigen is unknown. No per-base quality is available; no much larger clone lies one base away.

Results the study describes overall, beyond this receptor: A significant rise in spike-specific TCR breadth and depth was observed after two AZD1222 doses relative to day 0 and relative to MenACWY recipients. Reportedly, close to half of the unique spike-specific TCRs recognized epitopes lying outside the regions that are mutated in the B.1.351 and B.1.1.7 variants. CD4 TCRs associated with the vaccine covered the entire spike protein, and the dominant responses were in regions 160-218 and 743-854. Conclusions about previously exposed vaccinees are limited, since just five to seven AZD1222 recipients were seropositive for SARS-CoV-2 at baseline. Because no samples from the day 14 peak response were available, repertoires could be characterized only after the peak T cell response. The 56-69-year group was small, and its depth increase did not reach significance, likely because of low power. Participants were mostly white British and included more females than males, and it was suggested by the authors that clonal diversity may have been underestimated.

The time point label, read with the paper, signifies: about 28 days (+/-7) after the second vaccine dose. Because spike-specific TCR depth and breadth did not differ between the two schedules, AZD1222 recipients who got a second dose at roughly 4 weeks were pooled with those who got a second dose at roughly 12 weeks. Samples from vaccinated people were obtained from the UK trials COV001 and COV002, which included a single-blind randomized controlled phase 2/3 trial of AZD1222 (ChAdOx1 nCoV-19) in healthy adults. For TCRbeta chain sequencing, PBMC samples were collected from trial participants at day 0 and at day 28 after the second dose. The CDR3 regions of human TCRbeta chains were analyzed by immunosequencing. On the authors' methods: Repertoire TCRs were checked for matches against a reference library of SARS-CoV-2-specific TCRs that had been generated using the MIRA antigen-specificity platform. Breadth was defined as the fraction of unique TCRs that were SARS-CoV-2-associated. Depth was defined as the fraction of total T cells that were SARS-CoV-2-associated. Each spike-specific TCR was assigned to its reactive spike region and to a CD4 or CD8 class using the MIRA data. Log10-transformed breadth and depth values were compared by one-way ANOVA with Sidak's multiple comparisons tests. This immuneACCESS table, as held by TCRdb, lists in-frame sequences with V and J called but not all clones. Of the missing ones, under half trace to an unresolved V gene in checked studies; the others have no known cause. V, J and clone size reflect that table, while D and trimming were determined from the DNA. The sample table lists 92,000 or so clones, about 88% of them with a count of one. About 6.1% of the sample is held by the ten biggest clonotypes.

V sheds 0 bases and J sheds 2 bases, leaving 13 bases between their ends. CDR1 and CDR2 are drawn from the germline V gene: SGHVS, FNYEAQ. The CDR3 spans 16 residues, from the cysteine through the phenylalanine. Just the 48-base CDR3 DNA is kept, in frame starting at base 1. The sample was peripheral blood, taken 28 days after the second AZD1222 dose. The receptor was derived from an adult who received the AZD1222 COVID-19 vaccine. The rearranged segments are TRBV7-6 and TRBJ1-1, with TRBD1 tentatively as D gene (6 bases match). This receptor has the CDR3 CASSLAPETGNTEAFF. The DNA sequence reads TGTGCCAGCAGCTTAGCGCCTGAGACAGGTAACACTGAAGCTTTCTTT.